A single sample gave rise to the 28 T cell receptor beta chains below, sequenced in a study of cytomegalovirus exposure and HLA in healthy donors. Both 60 Vbeta primers and 13 Jbeta primers went into the PCR. The table came from immunoSEQ multiplex PCR; TCRdb's copy has only in-frame clones and leaves some out. The sample has 90,000 to 130,000 clones; over 60% are singletons. The specimen was PBMCs. The receptors stem from a woman in her twenties or thirties in good health and CMV-seronegative.

The J gene is TRBJ1-2, the V gene TRBV4-2; possible D gene TRBD1, 6 bases. Deletions cut 6 bases from V and 7 bases from J, with 12 bases between. The CDR3 has 12 residues. CDR1 LGHNA and CDR2 YNFKEQ come from the germline V gene. The CDR3 coding sequence is TGTGCCAGCAGTACACAGGGCCCTGGCTACACCTTC. Amino acids: CASSTQGPGYTF.

The chain carries TRBV7-2 and TRBJ2-4, with TRBD2 identical over 8 bases. Trimming took 4 bases from V and 6 from J; bases not matched to a gene: 5. The CDR3 is 14 residues long. From germline, CDR1 is SGHTA and CDR2 FQGNSA. The DNA for the CDR3 is TGTGCCAGCAGCTCGGGACTAGGGGGAAACATTCAGTACTTC. Its translation: CASSSGLGGNIQYF.

Concerning this clone: Germline is not matched at one junction end, which may reflect a read error. The J gene is TRBJ1-2, the V gene TRBV6-6, with 8 bases that match TRBD1. The CDR3 consists of 14 residues. Germline V CDR1 and CDR2: MNHNY, SVGAGI (reference sequence). CDR3 in amino acids: CASRLDRGHYGYTF. The CDR3, as DNA: TGTGCCAGCAGACTCGACAGGGGTCACTACGGCTACACCTTC.

This clone appeared once. J is TRBJ2-7 and V is TRBV4-2; 9 bases fit TRBD2. The CDR3 totals 16 residues. The ends lost 0 bases at V and 6 bases at J; junction bases unmatched: 9. Germline V gene sequence: CDR1 LGHNA, CDR2 YNFKEQ. The CDR3 region has the DNA TGTGCCAGCAGCCAAGATCTGGCTAGCGGGACTCTCGAGCAGTACTTC. This codes for CASSQDLASGTLEQYF.

The chain carries TRBV18 and TRBJ1-5, with 8 bases fitting TRBD1. CDR1 is KGHSH and CDR2 is LQKENI in the germline V gene. The CDR3 has 15 residues. V lost 3 bases to trimming and J lost 6 bases; unmatched junction nucleotides: 7. The CDR3 DNA is TGTGCCAGCTCACCGAGGACAGGGTCCGGTCAGCCCCAGCATTTT. This translates into CASSPRTGSGQPQHF. Using reference TRBV18 and TRBJ1-5 for the parts outside the CDR3, the full variable domain is NAGVMQNPRHLVRRRGQEARLRCSPMKGHSHVYWYRQLPEEGLKFMVYLQKENIIDESGMPKERFSAEFPKEGPSILRIQQVVRGDSAAYFCASSPRTGSGQPQHFGDGTRLSIL.

The V gene is TRBV18, the J gene TRBJ2-7; 10 bases are a match to TRBD1. Germline V gene lookup returns CDR1 KGHSH and CDR2 LQKENI. There are 16 residues in the CDR3. V lost 3 bases and J lost 3; bases outside the gene matches: 8. The CDR3 reads CASSPTLGQGNYEQYF. CDR3 DNA: TGTGCCAGCTCACCGACCCTGGGACAGGGGAACTACGAGCAGTACTTC.

J is TRBJ1-1 and V is TRBV5-1; weak D call: TRBD1 (6 bases). Germline assignment: CDR1 SGHRS and CDR2 YFSETQ. The CDR3 has 13 residues. V dropped 3 bases and J dropped 5 bases, with 11 bases sitting between them. The CDR3 DNA sequence: TGCGCCAGCAGCTCGGGGGGCTGGACTGAAGCTTTCTTT. Protein: CASSSGGWTEAFF.

V usage is TRBV28 and J usage is TRBJ2-7, with 7 bases aligning to TRBD1. Germline V lookup: CDR1 MDHEN, CDR2 SYDVKM. V lost 5 bases to trimming and J lost 5 bases; unmatched junction nucleotides: 9. This CDR3 has 14 residues. This CDR3 reads CASSIRQGTHEQYF. CDR3 nucleotide sequence: TGTGCCAGCAGTATAAGACAGGGTACCCACGAGCAGTACTTC.

The chain couples TRBV5-6 to TRBJ2-1; a possible D gene is TRBD1 (7 bases). CDR1 SGHDT and CDR2 YYEEEE come from the germline V gene. The V end was cut by 0 bases, the J end by 4 bases, with 11 bases between. The CDR3 is 15 amino acids. CDR3 amino acids: CASSLGSGGYNEQFF. The CDR3 DNA reads as TGTGCCAGCAGCTTGGGGTCAGGGGGGTACAATGAGCAGTTCTTC.

The CDR3 DNA is TGTGCCAGTAGTCCGGGGAACACTGAAGCTTTCTTT. Translating it yields CASSPGNTEAFF. The V gene is TRBV19, the J gene TRBJ1-1; D gene unclear. The CDR3 runs 12 residues. Germline CDR1 LNHDA, CDR2 SQIVND (reference sequence). V lost 5 bases to trimming and J lost 1 base, with 5 bases between them.

The chain employs TRBV13 and TRBJ2-1; 9 bases map to TRBD1. J lost 1 base, V lost 5 bases, and 3 bases had no gene match. CDR1 is PRHDT, CDR2 FYEKMQ, per germline (reference sequence). This CDR3 comprises 15 residues. This CDR3 is CASSLGQGSYNEQFF. CDR3 nucleotide sequence: TGTGCCAGCAGCCTGGGACAGGGATCCTACAATGAGCAGTTCTTC. Based on the CDR3 plus reference TRBV13 and TRBJ2-1, the full variable domain is AAGVIQSPRHLIKEKRETATLKCYPIPRHDTVYWYQQGPGQDPQFLISFYEKMQSDKGSIPDRFSAQQFSDYHSELNMSSLELGDSALYFCASSLGQGSYNEQFFGPGTRLTVL.

This clone has a single count. CDR3 sequence: CASSGTISTDTQYF. CDR3 nucleotide sequence: TGTGCCAGCAGCGGGACAATTAGCACAGATACGCAGTATTTT. This rearrangement joins TRBV6-4 to TRBJ2-3; TRBD1 might be the D (6 bases). This CDR3 is built from 14 residues. Germline V gene lookup returns CDR1 MRHNA and CDR2 SNTAGT. The V and J ends lost 6 bases and 0 bases respectively, with 10 bases between them.

This clone was counted once. The chain has TRBV9 and TRBJ2-5, with D possibly matching TRBD1 (6 bases). The germline gives CDR1 SGDLS, CDR2 YYNGEE. This CDR3 is built from 15 residues. V lost 0 bases and J lost 4, with 13 bases in between. CDR3 sequence: CASSVVTGGRETQYF. The DNA of the CDR3 is TGTGCCAGCAGCGTAGTGACTGGGGGCAGAGAGACCCAGTACTTC.

V is TRBV15 and J is TRBJ2-7, with D possibly TRBD1 on 6 matching bases. The CDR3 consists of 13 residues. Between the trimmed V and J ends, which lost 7 bases and 5 bases, there was a span of 15 bases. CDR1 is LNHNV and CDR2 is YYDKDF in the germline V gene (reference sequence). CDR3 sequence reads: CATKRDTGNEQYF. CDR3 DNA: TGTGCCACCAAGAGGGATACAGGGAACGAGCAGTACTTC.

This chain joins TRBV4-1 and TRBJ2-1; 10 positions agree with TRBD1. Trimming took 2 bases from V and 8 from J; bases not matched to a gene: 9. This CDR3 spans 16 amino acids. From germline, CDR1 is MGHRA and CDR2 YSYEKL. This CDR3 reads CASSQTDRGVYDEQFF. CDR3 sequence (DNA): TGCGCCAGCAGCCAAACGGACAGGGGGGTGTACGATGAGCAGTTCTTC.

The chain recombines TRBV19 with TRBJ1-5, with D hard to call. The CDR3 contains 14 residues. The germline V gene encodes CDR1 LNHDA and CDR2 SQIVND (reference sequence). V was clipped by 3 bases and J by 3 bases, with 9 bases between them. The CDR3 loop is CASSIRHNNQPQHF. For the CDR3, the DNA is TGTGCCAGTAGTATCCGCCACAACAATCAGCCCCAGCATTTT. Supplemented by reference TRBV19 and TRBJ1-5, the full variable domain reads DGGITQSPKYLFRKEGQNVTLSCEQNLNHDAMYWYRQDPGQGLRLIYYSQIVNDFQKGDIAEGYSVSREKKESFPLTVTSAQKNPTAFYLCASSIRHNNQPQHFGDGTRLSIL.

The CDR3 DNA reads TGTGCCAGCAGCGTAGATCAGGGGGCGCGCGAGCAGTACTTC. Protein: CASSVDQGAREQYF. The chain employs TRBV9 and TRBJ2-7; 8 positions match TRBD1. CDR3 length equals 14 residues. With 0 bases clipped from V and 6 bases from J, the junction kept 5 bases outside the gene matches. Germline V gene data show CDR1 as SGDLS and CDR2 as YYNGEE.

The V and J genes are TRBV5-1 and TRBJ1-1; TRBD1 matches at 10 bases. V lost 7 bases, J lost 5 bases, and 8 bases stayed unmatched. The germline gives CDR1 SGHRS, CDR2 YFSETQ. The CDR3 spans 14 residues. CDR3 sequence: CASGTGEAGTEAFF. The CDR3 DNA sequence: TGCGCCAGCGGGACAGGGGAAGCGGGGACTGAAGCTTTCTTT.

The chain is built from TRBV30 and TRBJ2-7, with 7 bases that match TRBD1. J gave up 3 bases and V 4 bases, and 3 bases lay outside the gene matches. Germline CDR1 GTSNPN, CDR2 SVGIG (reference sequence). CDR3 length: 12 residues. The CDR3: CAWTQGIYEQYF. CDR3 bases: TGTGCCTGGACACAGGGGATCTACGAGCAGTACTTC.

The chain combines TRBV28 with TRBJ2-1; TRBD1 aligns across 9 bases. With 8 bases clipped from V and 5 bases from J, the junction kept 10 bases outside the gene matches. The length of the CDR3 is 15 residues. Germline V gene data show CDR1 as MDHEN and CDR2 as SYDVKM. DNA for the CDR3: TGTGCCAGCTACCTACCGGGACAGGGAAACAATGAGCAGTTCTTC. It translates to CASYLPGQGNNEQFF.

The rearrangement uses TRBV6-1 and TRBJ1-3, with D unresolved. The CDR3 consists of 15 residues. Germline V gene sequence: CDR1 MNHNS, CDR2 SASEGT. V was cut by 6 bases and J by 0 bases, with 12 bases left in between. The CDR3 is CASREPSGSGNTIYF. CDR3 nucleotide sequence: TGTGCCAGCAGGGAGCCATCGGGCTCTGGAAACACCATATATTTT.

This clone occurred a few times. The genes are TRBV7-9 and TRBJ1-2, with D uncertain. The CDR3 is made up of 15 amino acids. V shed 1 base and J shed 1 base, with 10 bases lying between them. Per the germline V gene, CDR1 is SEHNR and CDR2 is FQNEAQ (reference sequence). The CDR3 loop reads CASSLVTESNYGYTF. The CDR3 nucleotides are TGTGCCAGCAGCTTAGTAACAGAGAGTAACTATGGCTACACCTTC.

The genes are TRBV14 and TRBJ2-5; no definite D call. This CDR3 is built from 14 residues. Trimming left V 1 base short and J 11 bases short, with 17 bases between. The germline V gene has CDR1 SGHDN and CDR2 FVKESK. The CDR3 bases are TGTGCCAGCAGCCAAGTCGACGCAGGTGTTCAGCAGTACTTC. Protein: CASSQVDAGVQQYF.

This clone turned up a few times. The rearrangement uses TRBV27 and TRBJ1-2; D is perhaps TRBD1 (5 bases). The CDR3 extends over 13 amino acids. Deletions cut 6 bases from V and 4 bases from J, with 12 bases between. The germline V gene has CDR1 MNHEY and CDR2 SMNVEV (reference sequence). CDR3 bases: TGTGCCAGCAGCGACCAGGGAATCTATGGCTACACCTTC. Translation: CASSDQGIYGYTF.

The rearrangement links TRBV18 to TRBJ1-3; 9 nucleotides match TRBD1. CDR3 length: 15 residues. The J segment lost 4 bases and the V segment lost 6 bases, leaving 7 bases of the junction unmatched. The germline V gene has CDR1 KGHSH and CDR2 LQKENI. The DNA for the CDR3 is TGTGCCAGCTCGCGGGACAGGGATACAGGAAACACCATATATTTT. It yields the protein CASSRDRDTGNTIYF.

The CDR3, as DNA: TGCGCCAGCAGCCAATTGGGGACTAACTACAATGAGCAGTTCTTC. It is translated as CASSQLGTNYNEQFF. V is TRBV4-1 and J is TRBJ2-1; 7 bases align to TRBD2. Trimming cost V 2 bases and J 3 bases; bases outside gene matches: 4. The germline CDR1 and CDR2 sequences are MGHRA and YSYEKL. The length of the CDR3 is 15 residues.

This chain uses TRBV6-5 with TRBJ2-7; D is unclear. Trimming took off 3 bases at V and 3 bases at J, with 9 bases between the two ends. The V gene's germline CDR1 is MNHEY and CDR2 SVGAGI. CDR3 length: 13 residues. CDR3 amino acids: CASSYLGHYEQYF. In DNA, the CDR3 is TGTGCCAGCAGTTATTTGGGCCACTACGAGCAGTACTTC.

The rearrangement joins TRBV28 to TRBJ2-7, with a weak D call TRBD2 (5 bases). V lost 5 bases and J 5 bases, leaving 22 bases between the germline ends. The CDR3 contains 16 residues. Looked up from germline, CDR1 is MDHEN and CDR2 is SYDVKM. CDR3 in DNA: TGTGCCAGCAGTCCCCTTTTTCGGGGAGCGCTCGACGAGCAGTACTTC. Translation gives CASSPLFRGALDEQYF. Full variable domain (rest looked up from reference TRBV28 and TRBJ2-7): DVKVTQSSRYLVKRTGEKVFLECVQDMDHENMFWYRQDPGLGLRLIYFSYDVKMKEKGDIPEGYSVSREKKERFSLILESASTNQTSMYLCASSPLFRGALDEQYFGPGTRLTVT.